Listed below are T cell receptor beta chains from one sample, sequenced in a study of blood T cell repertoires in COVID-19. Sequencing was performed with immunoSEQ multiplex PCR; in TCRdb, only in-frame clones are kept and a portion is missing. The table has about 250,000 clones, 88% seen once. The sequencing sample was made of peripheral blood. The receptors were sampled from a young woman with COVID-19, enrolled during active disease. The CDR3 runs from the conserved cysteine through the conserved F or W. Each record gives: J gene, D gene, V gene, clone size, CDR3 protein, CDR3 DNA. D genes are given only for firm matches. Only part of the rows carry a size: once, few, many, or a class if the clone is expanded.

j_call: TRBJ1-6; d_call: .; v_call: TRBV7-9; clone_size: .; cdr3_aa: CASSLGEHNSPLHF; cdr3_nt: TGTGCCAGCAGCTTAGGCGAACATAATTCACCCCTCCACTTT
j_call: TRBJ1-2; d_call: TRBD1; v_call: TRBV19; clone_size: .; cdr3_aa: CASSRGEKYGYTF; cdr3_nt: TGTGCCAGTAGCAGGGGGGAGAAGTATGGCTACACCTTC
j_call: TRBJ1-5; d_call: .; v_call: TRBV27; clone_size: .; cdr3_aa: CASSFGGPGQPQHF; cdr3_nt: TGTGCCAGCAGTTTCGGCGGGCCAGGCCAGCCCCAGCATTTT
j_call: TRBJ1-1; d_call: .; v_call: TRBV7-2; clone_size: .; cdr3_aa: CASSPTDRITEAFF; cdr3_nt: TGTGCCAGCAGCCCAACCGACAGGATCACTGAAGCTTTCTTT
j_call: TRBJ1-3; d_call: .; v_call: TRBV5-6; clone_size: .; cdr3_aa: CASSQGNTIYF; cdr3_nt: TGTGCCAGCAGCCAAGGAAACACCATATATTTT
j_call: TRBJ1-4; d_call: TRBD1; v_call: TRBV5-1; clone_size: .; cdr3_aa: CASSLGDRGNEKLFF; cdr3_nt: TGCGCCAGCAGCTTGGGGGACAGGGGCAATGAAAAACTGTTTTTT
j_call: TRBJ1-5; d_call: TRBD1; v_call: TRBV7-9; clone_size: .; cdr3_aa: CASSPGTARYQPQHF; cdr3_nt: TGTGCCAGCAGCCCCGGGACAGCTCGATATCAGCCCCAGCATTTT
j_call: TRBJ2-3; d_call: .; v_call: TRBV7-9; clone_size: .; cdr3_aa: CASSLAEGGTDTQYF; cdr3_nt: TGTGCCAGCAGCCTCGCAGAGGGGGGCACAGATACGCAGTATTTT
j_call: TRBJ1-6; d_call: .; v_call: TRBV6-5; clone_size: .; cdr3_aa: CASRQGGFYSPLHF; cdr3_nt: TGTGCCAGCAGGCAAGGGGGTTTCTATTCACCCCTCCACTTT
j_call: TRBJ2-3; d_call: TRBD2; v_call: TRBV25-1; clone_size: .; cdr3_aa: CASRRSTSGSSPDTQYF; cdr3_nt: TGTGCCAGCAGGCGCAGTACTAGCGGGAGCTCCCCAGATACGCAGTATTTT
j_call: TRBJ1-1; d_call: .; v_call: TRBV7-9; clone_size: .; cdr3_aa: CASTNSPQGTEAFF; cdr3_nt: TGTGCCAGCACCAATTCTCCCCAGGGGACTGAAGCTTTCTTT
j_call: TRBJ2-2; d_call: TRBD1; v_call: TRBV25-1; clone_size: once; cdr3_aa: CASSAQTGAGELFF; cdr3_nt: TGTGCCAGCAGTGCCCAAACAGGGGCCGGGGAGCTGTTTTTT
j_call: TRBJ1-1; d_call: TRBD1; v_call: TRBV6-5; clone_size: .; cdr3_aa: CASSLSGTDNTEAFF; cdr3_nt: TGTGCCAGCAGCCTATCCGGGACAGATAACACTGAAGCTTTCTTT
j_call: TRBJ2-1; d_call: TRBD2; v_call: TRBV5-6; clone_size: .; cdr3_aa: CASSSERGTYNEQFF; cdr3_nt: TGTGCCAGCAGCTCGGAGCGGGGGACCTACAATGAGCAGTTCTTC
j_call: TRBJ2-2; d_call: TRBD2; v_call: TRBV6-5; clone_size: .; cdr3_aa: CASSYGGRGELFF; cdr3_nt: TGTGCCAGCAGTTACGGCGGGAGGGGGGAGCTGTTTTTT
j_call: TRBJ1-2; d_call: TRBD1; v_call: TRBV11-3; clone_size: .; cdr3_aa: CASTPTGGVYGYTF; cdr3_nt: TGTGCCAGCACCCCGACAGGGGGCGTCTATGGCTACACCTTC
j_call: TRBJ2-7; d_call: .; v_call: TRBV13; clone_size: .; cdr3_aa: CASSLSSEQYF; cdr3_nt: TGTGCCAGCAGCTTATCGAGTGAGCAGTACTTC
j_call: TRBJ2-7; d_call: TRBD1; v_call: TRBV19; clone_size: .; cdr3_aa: CASSTLGQGNEQYF; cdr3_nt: TGTGCCAGTAGTACGCTCGGACAGGGTAACGAGCAGTACTTC
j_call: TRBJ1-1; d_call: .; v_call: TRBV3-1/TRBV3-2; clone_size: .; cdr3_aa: CASSQRRGNTEAFF; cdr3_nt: TGTGCCAGCAGCCAACGCCGCGGGAACACTGAAGCTTTCTTT
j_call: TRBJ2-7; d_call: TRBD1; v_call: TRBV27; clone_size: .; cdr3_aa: CASSDRAYEQYF; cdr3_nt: TGTGCCAGCAGCGACAGGGCCTACGAGCAGTACTTC
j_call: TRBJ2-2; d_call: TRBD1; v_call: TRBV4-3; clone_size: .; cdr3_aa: CASSQGIRTGANTGELFF; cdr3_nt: TGCGCCAGCAGCCAAGGCATTCGGACAGGGGCGAACACCGGGGAGCTGTTTTTT
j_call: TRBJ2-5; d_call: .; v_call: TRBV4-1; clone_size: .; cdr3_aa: CASSPTRSGTQYF; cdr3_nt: TGCGCCAGCAGCCCGACCCGGAGCGGGACCCAGTACTTC
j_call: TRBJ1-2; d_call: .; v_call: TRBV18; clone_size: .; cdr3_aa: CASSPPTGNYGYTF; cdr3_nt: TGTGCCAGCTCACCACCGACAGGAAACTATGGCTACACCTTC
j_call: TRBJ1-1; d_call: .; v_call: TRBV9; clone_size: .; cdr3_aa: CASSVAKAGTPNTEAFF; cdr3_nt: TGTGCCAGCAGCGTAGCCAAGGCTGGGACACCGAACACTGAAGCTTTCTTT
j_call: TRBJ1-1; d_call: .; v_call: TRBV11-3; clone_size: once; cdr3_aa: CASSLDHWGGNTEAFF; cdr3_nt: TGTGCCAGCAGCTTAGATCATTGGGGGGGCAACACTGAAGCTTTCTTT
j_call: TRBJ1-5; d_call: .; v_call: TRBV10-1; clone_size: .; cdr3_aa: CATRTDSNQPQHF; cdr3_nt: TGCGCCACCCGGACAGATAGCAATCAGCCCCAGCATTTT
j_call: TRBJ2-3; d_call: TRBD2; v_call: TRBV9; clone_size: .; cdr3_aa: CASSVGGGTMAQYF; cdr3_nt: TGTGCCAGCAGCGTAGGAGGTGGGACTATGGCGCAGTATTTT
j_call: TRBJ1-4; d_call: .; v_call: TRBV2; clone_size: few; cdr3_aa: CASSPRRRTNEKLFF; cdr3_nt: TGTGCCAGCAGTCCCCGAAGGAGAACTAATGAAAAACTGTTTTTT
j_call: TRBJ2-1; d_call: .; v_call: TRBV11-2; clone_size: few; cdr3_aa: CASSVARSSYNEQFF; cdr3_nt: TGTGCCAGCAGCGTAGCGAGGAGCTCCTACAATGAGCAGTTCTTC
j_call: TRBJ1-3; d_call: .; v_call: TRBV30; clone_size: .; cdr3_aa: CAWAEGTPGNTIYF; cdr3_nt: TGTGCCTGGGCAGAGGGGACACCCGGAAACACCATATATTTT
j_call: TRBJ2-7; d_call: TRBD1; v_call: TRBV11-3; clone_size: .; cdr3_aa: CASSLGTGGVDEQYF; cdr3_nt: TGTGCCAGCAGCTTGGGGACAGGGGGCGTCGACGAGCAGTACTTC
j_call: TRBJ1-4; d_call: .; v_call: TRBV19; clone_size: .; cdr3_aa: CASSTGATNEKLFF; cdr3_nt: TGTGCCAGTAGTACAGGGGCAACTAATGAAAAACTGTTTTTT
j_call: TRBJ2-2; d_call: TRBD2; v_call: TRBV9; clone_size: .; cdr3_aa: CASSPHTSGTGELFF; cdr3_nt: TGTGCCAGCAGTCCACACACTAGCGGGACCGGGGAGCTGTTTTTT
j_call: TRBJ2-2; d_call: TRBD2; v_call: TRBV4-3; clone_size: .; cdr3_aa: CASSIAGKTGELFF; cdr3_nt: TGCGCCAGCAGCATAGCGGGGAAGACCGGGGAGCTGTTTTTT
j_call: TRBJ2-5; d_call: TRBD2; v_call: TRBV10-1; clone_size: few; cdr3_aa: CASSAGGRPQETQYF; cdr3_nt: TGCGCCAGCAGTGCTGGCGGGAGGCCCCAAGAGACCCAGTACTTC
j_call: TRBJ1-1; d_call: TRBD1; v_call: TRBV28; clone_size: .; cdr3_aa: CASSLTGVNTEAFF; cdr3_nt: TGTGCCAGCAGTTTGACAGGGGTGAACACTGAAGCTTTCTTT
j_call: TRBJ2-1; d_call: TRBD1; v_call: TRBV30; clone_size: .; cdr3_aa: CAWTLGGAQFF; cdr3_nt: TGTGCCTGGACTCTAGGGGGCGCGCAGTTCTTC
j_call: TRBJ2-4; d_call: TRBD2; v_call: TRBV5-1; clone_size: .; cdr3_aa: CASSAGAIGGRAKNIQYF; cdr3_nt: TGCGCCAGCAGCGCTGGGGCCATCGGGGGGAGAGCTAAAAACATTCAGTACTTC
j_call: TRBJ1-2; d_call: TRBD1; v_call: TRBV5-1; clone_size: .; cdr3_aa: CASRTRGSGGYTF; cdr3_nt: TGCGCCAGCAGAACCAGGGGGTCGGGAGGCTACACCTTC
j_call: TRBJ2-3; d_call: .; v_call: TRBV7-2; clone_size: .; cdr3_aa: CASSPGASERTDTQYF; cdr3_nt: TGTGCCAGCAGCCCGGGCGCTAGCGAGCGCACAGATACGCAGTATTTT
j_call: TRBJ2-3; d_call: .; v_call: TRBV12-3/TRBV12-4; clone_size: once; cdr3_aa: CASSPRRTDTQYF; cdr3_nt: TGTGCCAGCAGTCCCAGGAGGACAGATACGCAGTATTTT
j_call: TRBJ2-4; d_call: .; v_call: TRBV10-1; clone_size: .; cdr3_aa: CASTNGVAAKNIQYF; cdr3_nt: TGCGCCAGCACCAACGGGGTCGCAGCCAAAAACATTCAGTACTTC
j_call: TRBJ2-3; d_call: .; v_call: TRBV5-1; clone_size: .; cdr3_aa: CASSLASRNTDTQYF; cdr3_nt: TGCGCCAGCAGCTTGGCCTCGCGGAACACAGATACGCAGTATTTT
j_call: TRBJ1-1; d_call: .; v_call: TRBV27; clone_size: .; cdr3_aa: CASSLSQVNTEAFF; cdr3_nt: TGTGCCAGCAGTTTATCGCAGGTTAACACTGAAGCTTTCTTT
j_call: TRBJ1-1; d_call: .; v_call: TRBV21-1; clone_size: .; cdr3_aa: CASRNHDGPPGTEAFF; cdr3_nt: TGTGCCAGCAGGAACCATGATGGGCCTCCCGGAACTGAAGCTTTCTTT